This TCR beta chain appears in the sequencing data of a study of blood T cell repertoires in COVID-19. This clone was seen a handful of times. The CDR3 totals 18 residues. In germline, CDR1 is LNHDA, CDR2 SQIVND (reference sequence). Trimming took 3 bases from V and 2 from J; bases not matched to a gene: 12. The repertoire was sequenced with immunoSEQ multiplex PCR; TCRdb's copy has only in-frame clones and lacks some. The sample lists about 240,000 clones, approximately 80% occurring once. This chain connects TRBV19 to TRBJ1-5; 8 bases match TRBD1. Sequenced material: peripheral blood. The clonotype originates from a man aged 25 to 40 who had recovered from COVID-19. CDR3 protein: CASSIRVLGQGGNQPQHF. DNA for the CDR3: TGTGCCAGTAGTATTCGGGTGTTAGGACAGGGTGGCAATCAGCCCCAGCATTTT.